This T cell receptor beta chain was profiled in a study of early stage breast cancer tumors (dated by TCRdb to the late 2010s). A note on the overall study: Of the roughly 17 invasive breast tumors, approximately 11 were found to be estrogen receptor-positive, progesterone receptor-positive and HER2-negative. About 70% of the 12 ER+/PR+/HER2- tumors were invasive ductal carcinomas, while the other four were invasive lobular carcinomas. On average, each sample had approximately 9.2-fold read coverage. Across all samples, 2,651,842 templates representing approximately 1 million unique clonotypes were detected. General study outcomes and caveats: Repertoires from blood and normal breast were more alike than repertoires from blood and tumor, and in about 90% of the 16 patients, comparing each tissue with blood separated tumor from normal. Because the cohort was small, analysis by tumor subtype was not possible. Enriched TCRB sequences shared across patients were found to be mostly commonly generated sequences that were unlikely to play an important role in the tumor microenvironment. Compared with adjacent normal breast tissue, tumors had higher clonality and roughly 2.5-fold greater T cell density. Sequencing bulk genomic DNA from unsorted cells could not capture chain pairing or functional markers like CD4, CD8 and FOXP3.

Each sample was amplified in two independent genomic DNA replicates, using about 0.47 ug for blood and about 1.5 ug for tumor or normal breast. Following the manufacturer's instructions, the ImmunoSeq Intro kit was used to carry out TCRB sequencing on genomic DNA. For absolute quantification, the approximately 32-cycle multiplex PCR included proprietary primers along with spike-in control sequences. An 87-bp fragment spanning the CDR3 and flanking V and J genes was sequenced with single-end 150-bp reads. Seven samples, each with two replicates, were multiplexed per lane of an Illumina MiSeq using version 3.0 chemistry. Per the original workflow: The vendor's proprietary pipeline handled the raw data processing, merging both replicates into a single result for each sample. To define clonotypes, the study grouped productive rearrangements that shared the V-gene family, CDR3 amino acid sequence and J-gene segment. Clonality was calculated as 1 minus the normalized Shannon entropy (Pielou evenness) of TCRB abundances. T cell density was estimated by dividing total templates by the number of input cells inferred from the DNA input amount. Total repertoire diversity and clonality were estimated with Recon using default parameters. Tumor-enriched clonotypes were defined as having over 0.1% abundance in tumor and at least 32-fold higher abundance than in normal breast. TCRdb re-hosts the immuneACCESS table, in-frame sequences only. Its copies lack some clones; in the studies checked, an unresolved V gene accounts for under half of them, and the cause for the rest is not known. V and J calls and clone size are copied from that table; D and trimming were computed from the DNA. For this sample there are some 10,000 clones; under 80% appear just once. Of the sample, around 9% falls within the top ten clones.

In the case of this clone: There is no known antigen for this receptor. It has no much larger one-base neighbor in the sample; base qualities were not kept.

Adjacent normal breast tissue was collected roughly 1.9-4 cm away from the tumor, rinsed in PBS and stored in prechilled RNAlater. Because normal breast tissue has high lipid content and low cell density, getting sufficient DNA from normal breast tissue often required roughly 95-330 mg of tissue. The study profiled bulk TCR beta-chain repertoires in matched peripheral blood, tumor and adjacent normal breast tissue taken from more than 15 patients with early-stage breast cancer. The Qiagen AllPrep DNA/RNA Mini kit was used to extract genomic DNA. V lost 1 base and J lost 2 bases, and the count of bases not matched to a germline gene is 8. The CDR3 sequence holds 17 residues, the cysteine and phenylalanine included. The only DNA kept is the CDR3, 51 bases in frame from the first base. The CDR1 and CDR2 encoded by the germline V gene are LGHNA and YNFKEQ.

The sample consisted of normal breast tissue next to the tumor. This sequence uses TRBV4-2 and TRBJ2-7, and 10 bases in between align with TRBD2. The TCR was taken from a person in their 40s with breast cancer. This receptor has the CDR3 CASSQVVGLAGAYEQYF. At the DNA level, the sequence is TGTGCCAGCAGCCAAGTCGTGGGCCTAGCGGGAGCCTACGAGCAGTACTTC.